The source of this T cell receptor (beta chain) is a study of blood T cell repertoires in COVID-19. Study information: Researchers got acute and convalescent COVID-19 samples from the United States, Italy and Spain. T cells, B-cell-depleted T cells, or PBMCs provided the cDNA or gDNA that served as material.

Per the original methods: Cell counts per sample came from amplifying reference gene primers. Sequencing was performed with immunoSEQ multiplex PCR; in TCRdb, only in-frame clones are kept and a portion is missing. V, J and clone size are those of that table, while D and trimming were read from the DNA. Of roughly 150,000 clones in the sample, 80% to 85% are singletons; the top ten hold over 7%. The origin of this receptor is a human donor in a cohort sampled during active COVID-19. The specimen was peripheral blood.

The CDR3 loop is CASSDPGGPQHF. In DNA, the CDR3 is TGTGCCAGCAGCGATCCCGGGGGGCCCCAGCATTTT. The chain has TRBV3-1 (or the pseudogene TRBV3-2) and TRBJ1-5; D might be TRBD1 (5 bases). Germline loops: CDR1 LGHDT, CDR2 YNNKEL (reference sequence). The CDR3 is 12 residues long. V lost 5 bases to trimming and J lost 9 bases, with 11 bases between them.